The table lists the clone carrying this T cell receptor beta chain with many counts. The antigen is not known. As for time point: patch test 3, about 24 weeks after DPC sensitization. As to treatment: therapeutic diphenylcyclopropenone sensitization with weekly scalp DPC. Prior to each patch test being applied, blood was drawn. The data were obtained in a study of human T cells and chemical hapten exposure. In the study overall: 2% DPC applied to an approximately 2 cm by approximately 2 cm arm area sensitized donors.

Germline-derived CDR1 and CDR2 are MDHEN and SYDVKM. The CDR3 spans 19 residues. Trimming left V 5 bases short and J 3 bases short, with 29 bases between. From the RACE reads, TCRdb called clonotypes with MiXCR, one entry per CDR3 protein. In the table there are 130,000 or so distinct CDR3 sequences, around 11% of which are singletons. Regarding the study as a whole: TCRs whose frequency exceeded 1 in 1000 remained the same following DPC sensitization.

The sample consisted of whole blood, taken in connection with sensitization to the hapten diphenylcyclopropenone (DPC). The sequence was obtained from a woman in her forties or fifties with alopecia areata. Some clones in this sample may be carry-over from other donors' samples. This chain uses TRBV28 with TRBJ2-7; D perhaps matches TRBD1 (6 bases). The CDR3 nucleotides read TGTGCCAGCAGTCCCGGGACATCCCTATTAATCCTCGGCCGCTACGAGCAGTACTTC. Protein sequence: CASSPGTSLLILGRYEQYF.